The 5 T cell receptor beta chains presented below share a single source sample, sequenced in a study of spatial heterogeneity in lung cancer. Broader study findings: Tumor mutation counts were tracked by expanded intratumoral alpha and beta TCR counts.

Sample time point: sample taken at primary tumor resection. Antigens for these TCRs are unknown. TCRdb reprocessed the 5' RACE reads with MiXCR, giving one entry per CDR3 protein. The sample shows roughly 4,500 distinct CDR3 sequences, over 7.5% of them seen only once. Sequences were derived from lung tumor tissue, sampled at surgery. These receptors all stem from a male donor with early-stage non-small cell lung cancer.

This chain uses TRBV15 with TRBJ1-5; 7 bases are a match to TRBD1. The J segment lost 0 bases and the V segment lost 2 bases, leaving 4 bases of the junction unmatched. From germline, CDR1 is LNHNV and CDR2 YYDKDF (reference sequence). This CDR3 is built from 16 residues. Written as DNA, the CDR3 is TGTGCCACCAGCAGACCGAGGGACAGTAGCAATCAGCCCCAGCATTTT. This translates into CATSRPRDSSNQPQHF.

In this sample, this clonotype turned up many times. The chain is built from TRBV11-2 and TRBJ2-1; D is possibly TRBD1 (5 bases). Between the trimmed V and J ends, which lost 6 bases and 15 bases, there was a span of 21 bases. Germline-derived CDR1 and CDR2 are SGHAT and FQNNGV. The CDR3 is made up of 13 amino acids. The DNA of the CDR3 is TGTGCCAGCAGTTGGCAGGGCCCCTTGGGTATGTTCTTC. It specifies CASSWQGPLGMFF.

In this sample, this clonotype is medium-sized. The junction differs from germline at one of its ends, possibly a read error. CDR3: CASSLGQGAYEQYF. The CDR3 bases are TGTGCTAGCAGCTTAGGACAGGGGGCCTACGAGCAGTACTTC. The chain employs TRBV7-7 and TRBJ2-7, with TRBD1 identical over 10 bases. Germline V gene sequence: CDR1 SSHAT, CDR2 FNYEAQ (reference sequence). There are 14 residues in the CDR3.

Many counts were recorded for this clonotype. The chain employs TRBV20-1 and TRBJ2-7; D may be TRBD1 (5 bases). Germline-derived CDR1 and CDR2 are DFQATT and SNEGSKA (reference sequence). Trimming pared 5 bases from V and 6 bases from J, leaving 17 bases between. The CDR3 sequence is 13 residues long. CDR3 DNA: TGCAGTGCTGACAGCCGAACCCTAGGCGAGCAGTACTTC. It translates to CSADSRTLGEQYF.

The CDR3 reads CASSLESVQETQYF. DNA for the CDR3: TGCGCCAGCAGCTTGGAGTCCGTACAAGAGACCCAGTACTTC. The V call is TRBV5-1, the J call TRBJ2-5; D remains unclear. V dropped 0 bases and J dropped 2 bases, with 8 bases sitting between them. Germline V gene lookup returns CDR1 SGHRS and CDR2 YFSETQ. The CDR3 covers 14 residues.